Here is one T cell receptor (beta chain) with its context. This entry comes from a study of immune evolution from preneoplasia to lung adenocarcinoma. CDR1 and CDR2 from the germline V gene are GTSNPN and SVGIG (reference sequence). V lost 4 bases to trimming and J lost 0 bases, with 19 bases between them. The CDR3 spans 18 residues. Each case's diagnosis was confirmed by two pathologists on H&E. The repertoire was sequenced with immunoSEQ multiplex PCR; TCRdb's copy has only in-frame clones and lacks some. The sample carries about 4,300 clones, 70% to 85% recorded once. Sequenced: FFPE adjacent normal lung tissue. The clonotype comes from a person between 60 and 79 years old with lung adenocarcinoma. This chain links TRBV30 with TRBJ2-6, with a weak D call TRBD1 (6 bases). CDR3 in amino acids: CAWTLTGTTVSGANVLTF. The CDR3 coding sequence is TGTGCCTGGACCCTCACCGGGACAACGGTCTCTGGGGCCAACGTCCTGACTTTC. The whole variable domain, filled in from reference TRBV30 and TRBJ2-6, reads SQTIHQWPATLVQPVGSPLSLECTVEGTSNPNLYWYRQAAGRGLQLLFYSVGIGQISSEVPQNLSASRPQDRQFILSSKKLLLSDSGFYLCAWTLTGTTVSGANVLTFGAGSRLTVL.